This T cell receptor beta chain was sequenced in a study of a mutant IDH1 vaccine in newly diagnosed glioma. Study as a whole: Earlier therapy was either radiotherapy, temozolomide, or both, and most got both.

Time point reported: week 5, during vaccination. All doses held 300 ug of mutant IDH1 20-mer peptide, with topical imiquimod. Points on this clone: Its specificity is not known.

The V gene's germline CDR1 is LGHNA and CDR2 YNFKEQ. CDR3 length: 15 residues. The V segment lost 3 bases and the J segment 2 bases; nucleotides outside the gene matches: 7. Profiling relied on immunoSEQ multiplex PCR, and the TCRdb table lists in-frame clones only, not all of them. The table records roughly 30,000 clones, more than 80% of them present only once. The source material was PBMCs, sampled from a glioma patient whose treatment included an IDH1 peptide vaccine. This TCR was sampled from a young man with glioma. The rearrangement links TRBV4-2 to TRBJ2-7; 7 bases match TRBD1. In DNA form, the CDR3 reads TGTGCCAGCAGCCAGGTGCGGACAGGACCCTACGAGCAGTACTTC. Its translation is CASSQVRTGPYEQYF.